A single sample is the source of the 20 T cell receptor beta chains below, sequenced in a study of cytomegalovirus exposure and HLA in healthy donors. 13 Jbeta primers and 60 Vbeta primers were used for the PCR. The repertoire was sequenced with immunoSEQ multiplex PCR; TCRdb's copy has only in-frame clones and lacks some. The sample has 150,000 to 200,000 clones, more than 75% seen once; the top ten hold over 0.2%. The source material was PBMCs. The source of these receptors is a girl in the first two years of life in good health and CMV-seronegative.

V is TRBV6-5 and J is TRBJ1-3; D is undetermined. The CDR3 is 14 residues long. Germline lookup yields CDR1 MNHEY and CDR2 SVGAGI. The V end was cut by 6 bases, the J end by 1 base, with 10 bases between. CDR3 in DNA: TGTGCCAGCAGGAGGAACGGATCTGGAAACACCATATATTTT. Translating it yields CASRRNGSGNTIYF.

For this clone: An end of the junction does not agree with germline; a read error may underlie this. The chain carries TRBV5-1 and TRBJ2-2; 11 bases align to TRBD1. This CDR3 has 17 amino acids. From germline, CDR1 is SGHRS and CDR2 YFSETQ. CDR3 DNA sequence: TGCGTCAGCAGCTGGCTGGGACAGGGGGCGAACACCGGGGAGCTGTTTTTT. This encodes CVSSWLGQGANTGELFF.

This chain links TRBV7-2 with TRBJ2-7, with D possibly being TRBD1 (7 bases). The CDR3 runs to 13 residues. Germline V lookup: CDR1 SGHTA, CDR2 FQGNSA. V was clipped by 3 bases and J by 3 bases, with 9 bases between them. CDR3: CASSLQGGYEQYF. As DNA, the CDR3 is TGTGCCAGCAGCTTGCAGGGGGGCTACGAGCAGTACTTC.

The chain joins TRBV7-2 to TRBJ2-2; 7 positions match TRBD2. This CDR3 is 15 amino acids long. From germline, CDR1 is SGHTA and CDR2 FQGNSA. With 0 bases clipped from V and 3 bases from J, the junction kept 1 base outside the gene matches. CDR3 amino acids: CASSLAGGDTGELFF. DNA for the CDR3: TGTGCCAGCAGCTTAGCGGGAGGGGACACCGGGGAGCTGTTTTTT.

The V gene is TRBV2, the J gene TRBJ1-2; the D gene is possibly TRBD1 (6 bases). The CDR3 spans 11 residues. V was pared by 8 bases and J by 4 bases, with 8 bases between. Germline CDR1 SNHLY, CDR2 FYNNEI. CDR3 nucleotide sequence: TGTGCCAGCGGACAGATCTATGGCTACACCTTC. Protein: CASGQIYGYTF.

The chain recombines TRBV11-2 with TRBJ1-1; D not resolved. V lost 1 base and J lost 11, with 11 bases in between. Germline V gene sequence: CDR1 SGHAT, CDR2 FQNNGV. CDR3 length: 12 amino acids. The CDR3 region is CASSLATGSAFF. The CDR3 nucleotides are TGTGCCAGCAGCTTAGCAACGGGGAGCGCTTTCTTT.

This clone was seen just once. This chain joins TRBV21-1 and TRBJ2-1; TRBD2 was called by the table and not checked on the DNA. TRBV21-1 constitutes a pseudogene. This CDR3 has 21 amino acids. CDR3: CASSTPAGTSVKRGGSAEQFF. Written as DNA, the CDR3 is TGTGCCAGCAGCACCCCCGCCGGGACTAGCGTTAAAAGGGGCGGTTCGGCTGAGCAGTTCTTC.

On this clone: Germline and junction disagree at one end, which may indicate a read error. The V call is TRBV7-9, the J call TRBJ1-2; TRBD1 matches at 8 bases. The CDR3 covers 13 residues. Germline V gives CDR1 SEHNR, CDR2 FQNEAQ (reference sequence). The CDR3 protein is CASSIAQGGGYTF. DNA of the CDR3: TGTGCCAGCAGCATAGCACAGGGGGGTGGCTACACCTTC.

The genes are TRBV11-2 and TRBJ1-1; D possibly corresponds to TRBD1 (5 bases). Germline V CDR1 and CDR2: SGHAT, FQNNGV. V lost 7 bases to trimming and J lost 3 bases, with 9 bases between them. The CDR3 sequence is 12 residues long. The CDR3 bases are TGTGCCAGCACCGGACAATACACTGAAGCTTTCTTT. It specifies CASTGQYTEAFF.

The chain is built from TRBV5-1 and TRBJ2-1; perhaps TRBD2 as D (6 bases). The V end was cut by 4 bases, the J end by 6 bases, with 17 bases between. Germline CDR1 SGHRS, CDR2 YFSETQ. This CDR3 contains 15 residues. In DNA, the CDR3 is TGCGCCAGCAGCGAGAACAGCGGGTGGGGCAATGAGCAGTTCTTC. Translated, it gives CASSENSGWGNEQFF.

The chain combines TRBV7-6 with TRBJ2-5, with D hard to call. Germline CDR1 reads SGHVS; CDR2 reads FNYEAQ. The V end was cut by 4 bases, the J end by 4 bases, with 4 bases between. The CDR3 runs to 11 residues. Here the CDR3 reads CASSSSETQYF. CDR3 sequence (DNA): TGTGCCAGCAGCTCCTCAGAGACCCAGTACTTC.

About this clone: The germline gene is not matched at one end of the junction; a read error may be the cause. This chain joins TRBV7-9 and TRBJ2-7; 8 bases agree with TRBD1. The CDR3 is 14 amino acids. The germline CDR1 and CDR2 sequences are SEHNR and FQNEAQ (reference sequence). CDR3 in amino acids: CSSSNRQGTHEQYF. The CDR3 DNA reads as TGTTCCAGCAGCAACAGACAGGGGACCCACGAGCAGTACTTC.

The CDR3 DNA sequence: TGTGCCAGCAGTTACGCCCAGGGTTACGACACTGAAGCTTTCTTT. Translation: CASSYAQGYDTEAFF. The chain uses TRBV6-5 and TRBJ1-1; D is perhaps TRBD1 (5 bases). The ends were cut back, 2 bases at V and 3 bases at J, with 13 bases in the middle. In germline, CDR1 is MNHEY, CDR2 SVGAGI. The CDR3 is made up of 15 amino acids.

This chain connects TRBV15 to TRBJ1-2; D gene ambiguous. Germline V gene lookup returns CDR1 LNHNV and CDR2 YYDKDF (reference sequence). The V end was cut by 0 bases, the J end by 6 bases, with 14 bases between. The CDR3 spans 15 residues. The CDR3 region has the DNA TGTGCCACCAGCAGAGATCGCAAAGTCGGGGATGGCTACACCTTC. It encodes CATSRDRKVGDGYTF.

The genes are TRBV20-1 and TRBJ2-1; TRBD1 is a possible D gene (6 bases). The length of the CDR3 is 11 residues. V lost 3 bases to trimming and J lost 9 bases, with 9 bases between them. From germline, CDR1 is DFQATT and CDR2 SNEGSKA (reference sequence). CDR3 sequence: CSASRGPEQFF. The DNA of the CDR3 is TGCAGTGCTAGCAGGGGCCCTGAGCAGTTCTTC.

This chain uses TRBV4-1 with TRBJ2-1; 14 nucleotides align to TRBD2. V lost 1 base to trimming and J lost 9 bases; unmatched junction nucleotides: 8. CDR1 and CDR2 from the germline V gene are MGHRA and YSYEKL. This CDR3 region has 17 residues. The CDR3 loop reads CASSQGRLAGGPGEQFF. CDR3 coding DNA: TGCGCCAGCAGCCAAGGTCGACTAGCGGGAGGGCCGGGTGAGCAGTTCTTC.

This chain joins TRBV7-9 and TRBJ2-3; 12 bases line up with TRBD2. The CDR3 runs to 16 residues. Germline trimming cut 5 bases from V and 1 base from J; bases unmatched to any gene: 4. The germline V gene has CDR1 SEHNR and CDR2 FQNEAQ (reference sequence). CDR3 in DNA: TGTGCCAGCAGCCAACTAGCGGGGGGCCGCACAGATACGCAGTATTTT. It specifies CASSQLAGGRTDTQYF.

The J gene is TRBJ2-3, the V gene TRBV5-1, with 7 bases aligning to TRBD1. The CDR3 is 15 amino acids. The germline CDR1 and CDR2 sequences are SGHRS and YFSETQ. The trim removed 3 bases at V and 6 bases at J, leaving 10 bases unmatched. DNA for the CDR3: TGCGCCAGCAGCTGGGACAGATCCCTCGCGGATACGCAGTATTTT. Translation: CASSWDRSLADTQYF. Filled out from reference TRBV5-1 and TRBJ2-3, the complete variable domain reads KAGVTQTPRYLIKTRGQQVTLSCSPISGHRSVSWYQQTPGQGLQFLFEYFSETQRNKGNFPGRFSGRQFSNSRSEMNVSTLELGDSALYLCASSWDRSLADTQYFGPGTRLTVL.

Concerning this clone itself: The same CDR3 also results from other DNA sequences found in this sample. J is TRBJ2-2 and V is TRBV29-1; 7 nucleotides align to TRBD1. V lost 7 bases, J lost 4 bases, and 9 bases stayed unmatched. The CDR3 has 14 amino acids. Germline CDR1 reads SQVTM; CDR2 reads ANQGSEA. CDR3 DNA sequence: TGCAGCGGGCAGGGGGTATTGAGCACCGGGGAGCTGTTTTTT. This sequence encodes CSGQGVLSTGELFF.

This sequence joins TRBV4-3 and TRBJ2-1; TRBD1 agrees at 9 bases. CDR1 LGHNA and CDR2 YSLEER come from the germline V gene. Unmatched junction bases numbered 7, after V lost 0 bases and J lost 7 bases. The CDR3 length is 16 residues. The CDR3: CASSQDDRGVNNEQFF. In nucleotides, the CDR3 is TGCGCCAGCAGCCAAGACGACAGGGGGGTCAATAATGAGCAGTTCTTC.